These 6 T cell receptor beta chains came from one sample sequenced in a study of blood T cells in healthy people across ages. The use of a sample-barcoded 5' primer and a J-beta primer mix characterized a second PCR of roughly 6 to 11 cycles. One entry per CDR3 protein results from TCRdb running MiXCR on the 5' RACE reads. The sample contains approximately 1,100,000 distinct CDR3 sequences, around 45% of which appear only once. The sample consisted of blood. These receptors all come from a woman in her sixties in good health.

The CDR3 spells CASSQGWGGSYNEQFF. The CDR3 DNA reads TGTGCCAGCAGCCAGGGTTGGGGGGGCTCCTACAATGAGCAGTTCTTC. V gene TRBV7-9 combines with J gene TRBJ2-1; 7 positions match TRBD2. The CDR3 runs 16 residues. V lost 5 bases to trimming and J lost 0 bases; unmatched junction nucleotides: 7. Germline loops: CDR1 SEHNR, CDR2 FQNEAQ (reference sequence).

The rearrangement joins TRBV18 to TRBJ2-1; maybe TRBD1 (5 bases). Germline values: CDR1 KGHSH, CDR2 LQKENI. This CDR3 is 15 amino acids long. Trimming pared 5 bases from V and 8 bases from J, leaving 19 bases between. This chain's CDR3 is CASSLQGPVGDEQFF. Written as DNA, the CDR3 is TGTGCCAGCTCATTGCAGGGCCCCGTAGGAGATGAGCAGTTCTTC. Complete variable domain (other parts from reference TRBV18 and TRBJ2-1): NAGVMQNPRHLVRRRGQEARLRCSPMKGHSHVYWYRQLPEEGLKFMVYLQKENIIDESGMPKERFSAEFPKEGPSILRIQQVVRGDSAAYFCASSLQGPVGDEQFFGPGTRLTVL.

The V gene is TRBV15, the J gene TRBJ2-3; 11 nucleotides align to TRBD2. This CDR3 has 17 residues. V lost 5 bases to trimming and J lost 2 bases; unmatched junction nucleotides: 9. Germline V lookup: CDR1 LNHNV, CDR2 YYDKDF (reference sequence). The CDR3 region has the DNA TGTGCCACCAGCGGACTTCCGGGACTAGCGGACACAGATACGCAGTATTTT. This sequence encodes CATSGLPGLADTDTQYF. Filled out from reference TRBV15 and TRBJ2-3, the complete variable domain reads DAMVIQNPRYQVTQFGKPVTLSCSQTLNHNVMYWYQQKSSQAPKLLFHYYDKDFNNEADTPDNFQSRRPNTSFCFLDIRSPGLGDTAMYLCATSGLPGLADTDTQYFGPGTRLTVL.

V is TRBV5-1 and J is TRBJ2-1, with a weak D call TRBD2 (6 bases). Germline loops: CDR1 SGHRS, CDR2 YFSETQ. This CDR3 has 15 residues. Trimming left V 0 bases short and J 3 bases short, with 10 bases between. CDR3 residues: CASSLVSGFYNEQFF. In DNA, the CDR3 is TGCGCCAGCAGCTTGGTTAGCGGATTCTACAATGAGCAGTTCTTC.

The rearrangement uses TRBV7-9 and TRBJ2-5; 9 positions agree with TRBD1. The CDR3 is made up of 13 amino acids. V lost 7 bases, J lost 4 bases, and 4 bases stayed unmatched. Germline V CDR1 and CDR2: SEHNR, FQNEAQ (reference sequence). In DNA, the CDR3 is TGTGCCAGCACAACAGGGGGCTCAGAGACCCAGTACTTC. Amino acid sequence: CASTTGGSETQYF. Together with reference TRBV7-9 and TRBJ2-5, the CDR3 gives the full variable domain: DTGVSQNPRHKITKRGQNVTFRCDPISEHNRLYWYRQTLGQGPEFLTYFQNEAQLEKSRLLSDRFSAERPKGSFSTLEIQRTEQGDSAMYLCASTTGGSETQYFGPGTRLLVL.

The CDR3 region is CASSSGTSPYYEQYF. The CDR3 coding sequence is TGTGCCAGCAGCTCCGGGACTAGCCCTTACTACGAGCAGTACTTC. This chain joins TRBV5-4 and TRBJ2-4; TRBD2 aligns across 9 bases. Judging by the DNA end, TRBJ2-7 fits better; the J call may be wrong. This CDR3 comprises 15 residues. The germline gives CDR1 SGHNT, CDR2 YYREEE (reference sequence).